What follows are 21 T cell receptor beta chains derived from one specimen sequenced in a study of blood T cells in healthy people across ages. A second PCR of 7 to 11 cycles used a sample-barcoded 5' primer and a J-beta primer mix. A single record per CDR3 protein comes from TCRdb applying MiXCR to the 5' RACE reads. The table includes almost 1 million distinct CDR3 sequences, roughly half detected once. The specimen sequenced was blood. The receptors were gathered from a woman aged 60 to 75 in good health.

This clonotype was counted between two and nine times. V is TRBV20-1 and J is TRBJ1-4; 10 bases fit TRBD1. Germline CDR1 and CDR2: DFQATT and SNEGSKA (reference sequence). V was clipped by 6 bases and J by 8 bases; unmatched bases: 9. The CDR3 extends over 14 amino acids. CDR3 coding DNA: TGCAGTGCGTCTCCCGGGACAGGGGTCGAAAAACTGTTTTTT. Encoded protein: CSASPGTGVEKLFF.

This clonotype was recorded a few times. The chain combines TRBV4-1 with TRBJ1-4, with no clear D. Germline CDR1 and CDR2: MGHRA and YSYEKL. The CDR3 has 19 amino acids. Trimming stripped 1 base from V and 12 bases from J, with 30 bases between. CDR3 nucleotide sequence: TGCGCCAGCAGCCAAGTATTCTTATCAGTCCCACAGCGGGCTGAGGAACTGTTTTTT. This codes for CASSQVFLSVPQRAEELFF.

This clonotype was counted a few times. This chain joins TRBV29-1 and TRBJ2-1; TRBD2 aligns across 9 bases. The germline CDR1 and CDR2 sequences are SQVTM and ANQGSEA. The J segment lost 5 bases and the V segment lost 8 bases, leaving 10 bases of the junction unmatched. This CDR3 has 14 amino acids. This chain's CDR3 is CSTKTSGRNNEQFF. CDR3 sequence (DNA): TGCAGCACTAAGACTAGCGGACGAAACAATGAGCAGTTCTTC.

The chain carries TRBV7-9 and TRBJ2-3; D unclear. CDR1 and CDR2 (germline): SEHNR, FQNEAQ (reference sequence). This CDR3 region has 17 residues. The V and J ends lost 4 bases and 2 bases respectively, with 19 bases between them. The CDR3 DNA sequence: TGTGCCAGCAGCTACTGGACCCTGCCCCTCGTCACAGATACGCAGTATTTT. It specifies CASSYWTLPLVTDTQYF.

The CDR3 sequence is CASSFGGDRTLQFSYEQYF. The CDR3 nucleotides read TGTGCCAGCAGCTTTGGGGGCGACAGGACCCTACAATTCTCCTACGAGCAGTACTTC. The rearrangement uses TRBV7-9 and TRBJ2-7; TRBD1 is a possible D gene (6 bases). The V end was cut by 3 bases, the J end by 0 bases, with 24 bases between. The CDR3 has 19 residues. CDR1 and CDR2 (germline): SEHNR, FQNEAQ (reference sequence).

This clonotype has just one count. At one of its ends the junction is not consistent with the germline gene, which may arise from a read error. The chain has TRBV18 and TRBJ2-3, with 8 bases lining up with TRBD2. CDR1 and CDR2 from the germline V gene are KGHSH and LQKENI. The CDR3 spans 14 residues. The CDR3 reads CASSPNSGRDMQYF. CDR3 sequence (DNA): TGTGCCAGCTCACCCAACAGCGGGAGAGATATGCAGTATTTT.

This clonotype turned up a few times. The V and J genes are TRBV7-2 and TRBJ2-7; no clear D gene. The germline V gene encodes CDR1 SGHTA and CDR2 FQGNSA. There are 12 residues in the CDR3. Trimming pared 2 bases from V and 9 bases from J, leaving 11 bases between. Here the CDR3 DNA reads TGTGCCAGCAGCTTACATAGTTTCGTGCAGTACTTC. Translated, it gives CASSLHSFVQYF.

V gene TRBV20-1 combines with J gene TRBJ2-3; 14 positions agree with TRBD2. This CDR3 contains 16 residues. The V segment lost 7 bases and the J segment 0 bases; nucleotides outside the gene matches: 6. Germline CDR1 DFQATT, CDR2 SNEGSKA (reference sequence). CDR3 DNA sequence: TGCAGTGGGGGACTAGCGGGAGTGTTTAGCACAGATACGCAGTATTTT. This sequence encodes CSGGLAGVFSTDTQYF.

This clonotype was counted only a few times. V and J are TRBV7-9 and TRBJ2-3; 10 nucleotides agree with TRBD2. Germline lookup yields CDR1 SEHNR and CDR2 FQNEAQ (reference sequence). This CDR3 has 13 amino acids. Unmatched junction bases numbered 6, after V lost 11 bases and J lost 4 bases. As DNA, the CDR3 is TGTGCCCTCAGACTAGCGGGTTCAGATACGCAGTATTTT. It encodes CALRLAGSDTQYF.

The gene calls are TRBV12-3 or TRBV12-4 and TRBJ2-5; 9 nucleotides line up with TRBD1. Trimming removed 5 bases from V and 1 base from J; junction bases left unmatched: 5. This CDR3 has 15 amino acids. The CDR3 region has the DNA TGTGCCAGCAGTGCAGGACAGGGGCGCCAAGAGACCCAGTACTTC. Residues: CASSAGQGRQETQYF.

This clonotype has only a few counts. The chain links TRBV5-1 to TRBJ2-3, with 7 bases fitting TRBD2. The germline V gene has CDR1 SGHRS and CDR2 YFSETQ. The CDR3 sequence is 16 residues long. The V and J ends lost 0 bases and 3 bases, in that order; junction bases with no gene match: 7. Here the CDR3 DNA reads TGCGCCAGCAGCTTGGAGGTAGCGGGTGTAACAGATACGCAGTATTTT. Amino acids: CASSLEVAGVTDTQYF.

The chain joins TRBV9 to TRBJ2-3; 8 nucleotides agree with TRBD2. CDR3 length equals 16 residues. V lost 4 bases to trimming and J lost 2 bases; unmatched junction nucleotides: 9. Looked up from germline, CDR1 is SGDLS and CDR2 is YYNGEE. This CDR3 is CASSLGTRPYTDTQYF. The CDR3 nucleotides read TGTGCCAGCAGCCTCGGGACTAGACCGTACACAGATACGCAGTATTTT.

This CDR3 is CSAVGLVGGEQFF. In DNA form, the CDR3 reads TGCAGTGCTGTCGGGTTGGTGGGAGGGGAGCAGTTCTTC. The V and J genes are TRBV20-1 and TRBJ2-1; 7 nucleotides line up with TRBD2. The V gene end was trimmed by 5 bases and the J gene end by 10 bases; junction bases not matched to a gene: 11. The germline CDR1 and CDR2 sequences are DFQATT and SNEGSKA (reference sequence). The CDR3 sequence is 13 residues long.

The chain links TRBV2 to TRBJ2-3; D remains unclear. There are 12 residues in the CDR3. V was trimmed by 0 bases and J by 6 bases, leaving 4 bases between them. Germline V gene lookup returns CDR1 SNHLY and CDR2 FYNNEI. CDR3 nucleotide sequence: TGTGCCAGCAGTGAAGCAAGCGATACGCAGTATTTT. It translates to CASSEASDTQYF.

The rearrangement links TRBV12-5 to TRBJ2-1, with D possibly being TRBD2 (6 bases). From germline, CDR1 is LGHNT and CDR2 FRNRAP. This CDR3 has 15 amino acids. The V gene lost 7 bases and the J gene lost 8 bases, with 21 bases spanning the gap. The CDR3 reads CASARGATGGDEQFF. For the CDR3, the DNA is TGTGCTAGTGCCCGAGGGGCGACGGGCGGGGATGAGCAGTTCTTC.

This clonotype was detected a few times. The chain employs TRBV2 and TRBJ2-3; TRBD2 is a possible D gene (6 bases). V was pared by 9 bases and J by 4 bases, with 14 bases between. In germline, CDR1 is SNHLY, CDR2 FYNNEI. The CDR3 totals 13 residues. CDR3 region: CARGTPNADTQYF. Here the CDR3 DNA reads TGTGCCAGAGGGACTCCTAACGCAGATACGCAGTATTTT. The whole variable domain, remainder taken from reference TRBV2 and TRBJ2-3, is EPEVTQTPSHQVTQMGQEVILRCVPISNHLYFYWYRQILGQKVEFLVSFYNNEISEKSEIFDDQFSVERPDGSNFTLKIRSTKLEDSAMYFCARGTPNADTQYFGPGTRLTVL.

This clonotype came up a few times. This chain connects TRBV29-1 to TRBJ2-7, with 13 bases matching TRBD2. The CDR3 consists of 15 residues. Germline V lookup: CDR1 SQVTM, CDR2 ANQGSEA. V dropped 3 bases and J dropped 2; count of bases not matched to a gene: 4. CDR3 sequence (DNA): TGCAGCGTTGAGTCGACTAGCGGGAGGCCCTACGAGCAGTACTTC. Translated: CSVESTSGRPYEQYF.

There are a few counts of this clonotype. V gene TRBV12-3 or TRBV12-4 combines with J gene TRBJ2-5; D is possibly TRBD2 (6 bases). With 4 bases removed from V and 11 bases from J, the gap between germline ends came to 20 bases. CDR3 size: 14 residues. The CDR3 reads CASSSGTYLREQYF. CDR3 DNA sequence: TGTGCCAGCAGTTCCGGGACTTACCTGAGAGAGCAGTACTTC.

The chain couples TRBV7-2 to TRBJ2-1; D is perhaps TRBD2 (6 bases). CDR1 SGHTA and CDR2 FQGNSA come from the germline V gene. V was pared by 2 bases and J by 5 bases, with 22 bases between. There are 18 residues in the CDR3. As DNA, the CDR3 is TGTGCCAGCAGCTTACCGGGAGTTCGGGGACTGGGAGACAATGAGCAGTTCTTC. It specifies CASSLPGVRGLGDNEQFF.

V usage is TRBV29-1 and J usage is TRBJ2-5, with TRBD1 matching over 7 bases. The germline V gene encodes CDR1 SQVTM and CDR2 ANQGSEA. The CDR3 has 13 residues. Germline trimming cut 8 bases from V and 3 bases from J; bases unmatched to any gene: 9. The CDR3 loop is CSSSRGGEETQYF. The CDR3 bases are TGCAGCTCCTCCAGAGGGGGCGAAGAGACCCAGTACTTC.

V usage is TRBV20-1 and J usage is TRBJ1-2, with a weak D call TRBD1 (5 bases). The CDR3 length is 16 residues. Germline V CDR1 and CDR2: DFQATT, SNEGSKA (reference sequence). The V and J ends lost 2 bases and 3 bases respectively, with 19 bases between them. The CDR3 reads CSARPFGWGVYYGYTF. The CDR3 DNA reads TGCAGTGCTAGACCTTTTGGATGGGGGGTTTACTATGGCTACACCTTC.